This entry features one T cell receptor (beta chain) sequence. Trimming cost V 3 bases and J 4 bases, with 13 bases left between them. Germline lookup yields CDR1 SGHDT and CDR2 YYEEEE. CDR3 size: 15 residues. The data were obtained in a study of blood T cell repertoires in COVID-19. For the study at large: COVID-19 samples, acute and convalescent, were from the United States, Italy and Spain.

Study processing details: The authors estimated nucleated cell counts from reference gene primer amplification. The data were produced by immunoSEQ multiplex PCR, yet TCRdb's version contains in-frame clones alone and is incomplete. The DNA gave D and trimming, while V, J and clone size come from that table. Found here are 85,000 to 110,000 clones, approximately 80% of them singletons; the top ten hold approximately 12%. The rearrangement uses TRBV5-6 and TRBJ1-4, with D perhaps matching TRBD1 (5 bases). The specimen was peripheral blood. This receptor was taken from a human donor in a cohort sampled during active or convalescent COVID-19. CDR3 in DNA: TGTGCCAGCAGCTGGCAGGGTGACGATAATGAAAAACTGTTTTTT. It is translated as CASSWQGDDNEKLFF.